Listed below are T cell receptor beta chains from one sample, sequenced in a study of T cells after yellow fever vaccination. TCRdb reanalysed the 5' RACE reads using MiXCR and keeps one entry per CDR3 protein. The sample lists 450,000 to 550,000 distinct CDR3 sequences, about a fifth occurring once. The input for sequencing was PBMCs, taken 21 days after the first yellow fever vaccination. These receptors came from a man between 18 and 29 years old who received the YFV17D yellow fever vaccine. CDR3s leave out the opening cysteine and the closing phenylalanine or tryptophan.

>TRBV6-1|TRBJ1-5
ASRKTGLNQPQH
>TRBV27|TRBJ2-1
ASSPHPWEEF
>TRBV7-3|TRBJ2-1
ASSLMTSGYNEQF
>TRBV7-6|TRBJ2-5
ASTSTFQETQY
>TRBV29-1|TRBJ2-3
SVDGVTSTDTQY
>TRBV4-2|TRBJ2-3
ASSQEGRSQY
>TRBV3-1|TRBJ2-1
ASSGLARDEQF
>TRBV20-1|TRBJ2-3
SARDPIRGGTDTQY
>TRBV4-1|TRBJ2-5
ASSQDAGGIETQY
>TRBV6-5|TRBJ2-7
ASSGAGRQY
>TRBV2|TRBJ1-4
ASRLDSSNEKLF
>TRBV2|TRBJ1-6
ASGEDRGFNSPLH
>TRBV12-3/TRBV12-4|TRBJ2-1
ASSLKGDEQF
>TRBV10-3|TRBJ1-2
AIRTSTGDYGYT
>TRBV5-1|TRBJ2-2
ASSPDFSGTEELF
>TRBV11-2|TRBJ1-1
ASSFGAGGTNTEAF
>TRBV5-1|TRBJ2-7
ASSLGPGFYEQY
>TRBV12-3/TRBV12-4|TRBJ2-2
ASSLNRGNTGELF
>TRBV4-3|TRBJ2-6
ASSPEGGSGANVLT
>TRBV5-5|TRBJ2-2
ASSLGTASGELF
>TRBV20-1|TRBJ2-7
SARPLGTGVTYEQY
>TRBV7-2|TRBJ2-2
ASSLGLAGTGELF
>TRBV29-1|TRBJ2-1
SVEGRGRSRYDEQF
>TRBV6-5|TRBJ1-5
ASTWDPTGYQPQH
>TRBV14|TRBJ2-7
ASSQVFGYEQY
>TRBV7-2|TRBJ1-2
ASSADRGRLGYT
>TRBV7-2|TRBJ2-5
ASRPGGTETQY
>TRBV6-2/TRBV6-3|TRBJ2-1
ASSPLAGNNNEQF
>TRBV5-5|TRBJ2-5
ASSAQGTLQETQY
>TRBV7-9|TRBJ1-6
ASSFTDNSPLH
>TRBV6-2/TRBV6-3|TRBJ1-3
ASSWTSPRGNTIY
>TRBV18|TRBJ2-5
ASSRPGLAGEETQY
>TRBV5-5|TRBJ2-1
ASRPRDRHEQF
>TRBV29-1|TRBJ1-1
SVVGSAEAF
>TRBV6-5|TRBJ2-5
ASSYSMRDEETQY
>TRBV4-1|TRBJ1-4
ASRRPGRTNEKLF
>TRBV20-1|TRBJ2-1
SATRISGGGLGEQF
>TRBV29-1|TRBJ1-1
SVGAGALNTEAF
>TRBV3-1|TRBJ2-2
ASSPRTSGGNTGELF
>TRBV14|TRBJ2-1
ASSEDRVYNEQF
>TRBV15|TRBJ2-3
ATSRTIAGAGGDTQY
>TRBV7-9|TRBJ1-1
ASSFGQGDTEAF
>TRBV9|TRBJ2-7
ASSVDGTGIPYEQY
>TRBV27|TRBJ2-7
ASSLKTGNMQY
>TRBV4-2|TRBJ1-6
ASSQDLRGQRGVSPLH
>TRBV21-1|TRBJ2-4
ASSKSVSVLRSGFNKNIQY
>TRBV7-8|TRBJ2-1
ASSSLGVANEQF
>TRBV24-1|TRBJ2-2
ATGTGNTGELF